This TCR beta chain was identified during a study of metastatic and nonmetastatic thyroid tumors. Overall study: For malignant and benign thyroid patients, tumor or nodule tissue and blood were the sources whose repertoires were compared.

This clone came up a few times. Its cognate antigen is unknown. Authors' analysis steps: Differences in CDR3 between clinicopathological groups were drawn on to build a classifier intended to discriminate distant-metastatic papillary thyroid cancer patients. TCRdb re-called the PCR reads with MiXCR. In this record, the V and J calls reflect TCRdb's handling and not the investigators' own analysis. The sample lists about 4,000 clones, just under 35% occurring once. Patients underwent thyroid surgery, and none had received any treatment before it. Points from the study as a whole: Benign nodules reportedly had significantly lower TCR beta diversity than malignant thyroid tumors in blood and tumor.

The CDR3 extends over 12 amino acids. V dropped 4 bases and J dropped 8 bases, with 12 bases sitting between them. In germline, CDR1 is SEHNR, CDR2 FQNEAQ (reference sequence). The specimen was adjacent normal tissue. The chain has TRBV7-9 and TRBJ2-7; D is unclear. The TCR sequence derives from a female donor with papillary thyroid cancer or a benign thyroid nodule (not recorded which). Some clones in this sample may be carry-over from other donors' samples. This CDR3 reads CASSYPTGKQYF. The CDR3 region has the DNA TGTGCCAGCAGCTACCCGACTGGCAAGCAGTACTTC. The full variable domain, its missing parts supplied by reference TRBV7-9 and TRBJ2-7, is DTGVSQNPRHKITKRGQNVTFRCDPISEHNRLYWYRQTLGQGPEFLTYFQNEAQLEKSRLLSDRFSAERPKGSFSTLEIQRTEQGDSAMYLCASSYPTGKQYFGPGTRLTVT.